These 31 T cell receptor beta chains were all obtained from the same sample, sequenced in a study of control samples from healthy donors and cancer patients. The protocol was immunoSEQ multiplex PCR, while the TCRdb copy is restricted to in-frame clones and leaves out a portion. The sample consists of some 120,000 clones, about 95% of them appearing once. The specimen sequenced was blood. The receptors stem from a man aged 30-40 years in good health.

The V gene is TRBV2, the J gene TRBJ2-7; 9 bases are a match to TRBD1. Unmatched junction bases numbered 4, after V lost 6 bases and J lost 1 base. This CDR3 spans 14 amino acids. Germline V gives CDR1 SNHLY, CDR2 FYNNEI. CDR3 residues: CASSGQGRSYEQYF. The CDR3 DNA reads TGTGCCAGCAGCGGACAGGGGAGATCCTACGAGCAGTACTTC.

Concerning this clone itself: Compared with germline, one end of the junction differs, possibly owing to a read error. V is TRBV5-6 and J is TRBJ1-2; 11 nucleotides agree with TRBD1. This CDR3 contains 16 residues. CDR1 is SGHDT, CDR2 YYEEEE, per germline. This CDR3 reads CASNLGWTGGPYGYTF. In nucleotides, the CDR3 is TGTGCCAGCAACTTGGGATGGACAGGGGGCCCCTATGGCTACACCTTC.

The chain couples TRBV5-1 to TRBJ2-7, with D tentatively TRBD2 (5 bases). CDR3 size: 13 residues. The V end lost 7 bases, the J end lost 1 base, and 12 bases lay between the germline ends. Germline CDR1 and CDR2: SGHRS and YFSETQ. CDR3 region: CASLGPGSYEQYF. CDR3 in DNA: TGCGCCAGCCTCGGTCCGGGGTCCTACGAGCAGTACTTC.

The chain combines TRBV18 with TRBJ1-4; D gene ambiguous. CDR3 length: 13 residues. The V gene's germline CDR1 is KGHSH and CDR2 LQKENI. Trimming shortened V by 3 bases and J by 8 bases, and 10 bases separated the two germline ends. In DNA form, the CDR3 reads TGTGCCAGCTCACCTTCGGGGAACGAAAAACTGTTTTTT. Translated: CASSPSGNEKLFF. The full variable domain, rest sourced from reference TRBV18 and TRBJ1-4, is NAGVMQNPRHLVRRRGQEARLRCSPMKGHSHVYWYRQLPEEGLKFMVYLQKENIIDESGMPKERFSAEFPKEGPSILRIQQVVRGDSAAYFCASSPSGNEKLFFGSGTQLSVL.

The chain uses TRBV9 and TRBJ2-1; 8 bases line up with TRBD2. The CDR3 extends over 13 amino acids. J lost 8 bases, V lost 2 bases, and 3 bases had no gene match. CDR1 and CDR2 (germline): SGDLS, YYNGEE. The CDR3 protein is CASSVGGEDEQFF. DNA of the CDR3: TGTGCCAGCAGCGTCGGGGGGGAGGATGAGCAGTTCTTC.

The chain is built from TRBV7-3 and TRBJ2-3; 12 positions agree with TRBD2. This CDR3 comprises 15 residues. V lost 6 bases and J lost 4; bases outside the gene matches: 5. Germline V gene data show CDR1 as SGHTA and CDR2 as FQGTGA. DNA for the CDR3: TGTGCCAGCAGTCCTAGCGGGGGGGCCGCAGATACGCAGTATTTT. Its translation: CASSPSGGAADTQYF.

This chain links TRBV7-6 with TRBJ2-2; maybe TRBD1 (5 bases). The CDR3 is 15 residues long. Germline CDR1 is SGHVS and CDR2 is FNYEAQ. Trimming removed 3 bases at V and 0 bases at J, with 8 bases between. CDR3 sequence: CASSLLGANTGELFF. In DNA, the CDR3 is TGTGCCAGCAGCTTGCTAGGGGCGAACACCGGGGAGCTGTTTTTT.

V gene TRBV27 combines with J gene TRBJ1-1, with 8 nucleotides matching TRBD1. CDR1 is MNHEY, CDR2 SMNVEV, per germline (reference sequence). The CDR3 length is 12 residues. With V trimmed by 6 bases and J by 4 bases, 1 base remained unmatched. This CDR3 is CASRTGATEAFF. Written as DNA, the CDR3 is TGTGCCAGCAGGACAGGGGCCACTGAAGCTTTCTTT.

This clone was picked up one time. This CDR3 is CASSLPAGGFWNNEQFF. The CDR3 DNA reads as TGTGCCAGCAGCTTGCCGGCAGGGGGCTTTTGGAACAATGAGCAGTTCTTC. This chain joins TRBV5-8 and TRBJ2-1, with 8 nucleotides matching TRBD1. The CDR3 runs to 17 residues. Germline lookup yields CDR1 SGHTS and CDR2 YDEGEE. Unmatched junction bases numbered 11, after V lost 1 base and J lost 5 bases.

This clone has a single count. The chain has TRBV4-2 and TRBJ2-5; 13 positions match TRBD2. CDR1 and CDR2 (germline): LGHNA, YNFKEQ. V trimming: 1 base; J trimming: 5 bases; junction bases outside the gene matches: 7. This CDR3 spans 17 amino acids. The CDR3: CASSQVLAGGKGETQYF. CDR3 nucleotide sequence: TGTGCCAGCAGCCAAGTACTAGCGGGGGGGAAGGGGGAGACCCAGTACTTC.

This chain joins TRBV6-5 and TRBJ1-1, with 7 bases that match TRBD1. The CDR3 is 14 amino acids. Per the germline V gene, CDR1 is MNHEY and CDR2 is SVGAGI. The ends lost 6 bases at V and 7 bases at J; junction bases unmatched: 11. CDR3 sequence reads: CASRAGGRGGEAFF. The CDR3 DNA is TGTGCCAGCAGGGCAGGGGGTCGGGGCGGTGAAGCTTTCTTT.

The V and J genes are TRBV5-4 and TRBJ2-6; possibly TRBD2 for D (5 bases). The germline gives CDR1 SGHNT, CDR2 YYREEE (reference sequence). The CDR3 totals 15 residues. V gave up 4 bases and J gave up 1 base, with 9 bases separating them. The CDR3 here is CASSQDLSGANVLTF. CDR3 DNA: TGTGCCAGCAGCCAGGACTTGTCTGGGGCCAACGTCCTGACTTTC.

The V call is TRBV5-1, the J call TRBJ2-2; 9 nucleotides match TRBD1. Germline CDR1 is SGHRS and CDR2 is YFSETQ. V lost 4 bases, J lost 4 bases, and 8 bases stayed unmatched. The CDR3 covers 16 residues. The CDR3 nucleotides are TGCGCCAGCAGCCTCTGGACAGGGGTGGGCACCGGGGAGCTGTTTTTT. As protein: CASSLWTGVGTGELFF.

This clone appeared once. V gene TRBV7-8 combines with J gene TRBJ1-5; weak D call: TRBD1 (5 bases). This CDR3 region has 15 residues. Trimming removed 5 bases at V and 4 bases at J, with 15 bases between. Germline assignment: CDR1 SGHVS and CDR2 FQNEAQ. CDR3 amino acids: CASSPKRGENQPQHF. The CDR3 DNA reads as TGTGCCAGCAGCCCAAAGCGGGGGGAGAATCAGCCCCAGCATTTT.

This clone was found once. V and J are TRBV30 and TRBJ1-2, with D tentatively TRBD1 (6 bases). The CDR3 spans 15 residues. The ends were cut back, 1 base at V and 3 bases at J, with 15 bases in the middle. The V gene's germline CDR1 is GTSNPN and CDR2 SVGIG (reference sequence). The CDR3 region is CAWSGDKLVDYGYTF. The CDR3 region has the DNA TGTGCCTGGAGTGGGGACAAACTAGTTGACTATGGCTACACCTTC.

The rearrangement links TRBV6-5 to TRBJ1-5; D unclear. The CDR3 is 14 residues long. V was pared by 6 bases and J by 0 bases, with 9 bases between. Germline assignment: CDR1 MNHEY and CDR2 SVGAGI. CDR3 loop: CASRLYYSNQPQHF. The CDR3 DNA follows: TGTGCCAGCAGGCTCTACTATAGCAATCAGCCCCAGCATTTT.

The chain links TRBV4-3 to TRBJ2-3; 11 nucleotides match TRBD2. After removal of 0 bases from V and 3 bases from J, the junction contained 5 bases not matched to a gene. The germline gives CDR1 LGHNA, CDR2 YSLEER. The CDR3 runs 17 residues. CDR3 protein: CASSQEALAGVTDTQYF. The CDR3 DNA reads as TGCGCCAGCAGCCAAGAAGCACTAGCGGGGGTTACAGATACGCAGTATTTT.

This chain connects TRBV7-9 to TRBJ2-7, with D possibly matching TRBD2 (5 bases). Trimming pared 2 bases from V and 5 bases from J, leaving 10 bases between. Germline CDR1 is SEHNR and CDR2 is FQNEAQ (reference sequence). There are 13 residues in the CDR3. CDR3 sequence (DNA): TGTGCCAGCAGCTTACTGACGGGAAACGAGCAGTACTTC. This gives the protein CASSLLTGNEQYF.

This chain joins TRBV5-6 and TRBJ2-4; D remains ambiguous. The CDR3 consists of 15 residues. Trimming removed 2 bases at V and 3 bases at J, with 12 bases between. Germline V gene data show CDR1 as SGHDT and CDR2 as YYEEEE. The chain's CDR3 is CASSLRVSNKNIQYF. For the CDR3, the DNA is TGTGCCAGCAGCTTAAGGGTTTCGAACAAAAACATTCAGTACTTC.

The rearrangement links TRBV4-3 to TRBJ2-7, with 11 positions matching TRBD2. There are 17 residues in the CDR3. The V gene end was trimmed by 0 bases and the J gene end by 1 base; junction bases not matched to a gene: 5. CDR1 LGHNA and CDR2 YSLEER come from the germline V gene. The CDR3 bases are TGCGCCAGCAGCCAAGATGGTAGACTAGCGGGGTCCTACGAGCAGTACTTC. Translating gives CASSQDGRLAGSYEQYF.

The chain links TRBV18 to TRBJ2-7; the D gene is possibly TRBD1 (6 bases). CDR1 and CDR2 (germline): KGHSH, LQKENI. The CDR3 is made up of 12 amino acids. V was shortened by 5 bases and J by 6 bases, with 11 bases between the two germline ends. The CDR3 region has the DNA TGTGCCAGCTCAGAAACAGGGTCCGAGCAGTACTTC. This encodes CASSETGSEQYF.

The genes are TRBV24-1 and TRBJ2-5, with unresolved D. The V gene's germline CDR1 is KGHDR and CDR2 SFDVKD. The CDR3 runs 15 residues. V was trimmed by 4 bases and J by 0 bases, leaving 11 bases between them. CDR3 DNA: TGTGCCACCAGTGACCCCGGACCGTACCAAGAGACCCAGTACTTC. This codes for CATSDPGPYQETQYF.

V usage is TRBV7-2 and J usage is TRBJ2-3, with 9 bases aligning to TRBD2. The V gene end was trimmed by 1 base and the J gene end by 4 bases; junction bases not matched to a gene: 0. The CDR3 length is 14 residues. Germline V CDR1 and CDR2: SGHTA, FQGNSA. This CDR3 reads CASSLGLAADTQYF. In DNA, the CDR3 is TGTGCCAGCAGCTTAGGACTAGCGGCAGATACGCAGTATTTT.

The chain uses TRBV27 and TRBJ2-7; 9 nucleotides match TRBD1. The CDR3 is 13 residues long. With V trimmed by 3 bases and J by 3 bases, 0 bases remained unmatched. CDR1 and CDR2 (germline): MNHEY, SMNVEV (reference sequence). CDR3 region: CASSLTGGYEQYF. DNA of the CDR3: TGTGCCAGCAGTTTGACAGGGGGCTACGAGCAGTACTTC.

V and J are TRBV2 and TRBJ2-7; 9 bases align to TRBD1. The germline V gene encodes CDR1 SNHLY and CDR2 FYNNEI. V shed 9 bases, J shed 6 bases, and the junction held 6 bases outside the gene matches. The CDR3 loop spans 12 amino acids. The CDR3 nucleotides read TGTGCCAGGGGACAGGGAAGGCGCGAGCAGTACTTC. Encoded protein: CARGQGRREQYF.

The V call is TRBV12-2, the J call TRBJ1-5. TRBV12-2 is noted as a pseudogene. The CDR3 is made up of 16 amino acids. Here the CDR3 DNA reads TGTGCAAGTCGCACAGCCGGGGGAGAAAGCAATCAGCCCCAGCATTTT. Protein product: CASRTAGGESNQPQHF.

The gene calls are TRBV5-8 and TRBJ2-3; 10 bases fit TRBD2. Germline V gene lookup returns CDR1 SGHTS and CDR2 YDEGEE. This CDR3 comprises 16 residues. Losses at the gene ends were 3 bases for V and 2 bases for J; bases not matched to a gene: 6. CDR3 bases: TGTGCCAGCAGCTCCCTAGCGGGGGCCCCCACAGATACGCAGTATTTT. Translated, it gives CASSSLAGAPTDTQYF.

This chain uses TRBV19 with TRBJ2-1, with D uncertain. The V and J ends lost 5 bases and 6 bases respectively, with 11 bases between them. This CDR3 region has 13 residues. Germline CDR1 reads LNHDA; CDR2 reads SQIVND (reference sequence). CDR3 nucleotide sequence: TGTGCCAGTAGTTTTCGGACCATCAATGAGCAGTTCTTC. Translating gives CASSFRTINEQFF.

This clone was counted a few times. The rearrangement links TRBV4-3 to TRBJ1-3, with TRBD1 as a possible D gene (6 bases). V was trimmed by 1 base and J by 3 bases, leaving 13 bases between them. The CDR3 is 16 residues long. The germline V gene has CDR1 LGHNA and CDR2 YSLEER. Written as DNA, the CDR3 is TGCGCCAGCAGCCAAGTGCGGGGGGGCTTTGGAAACACCATATATTTT. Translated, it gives CASSQVRGGFGNTIYF.

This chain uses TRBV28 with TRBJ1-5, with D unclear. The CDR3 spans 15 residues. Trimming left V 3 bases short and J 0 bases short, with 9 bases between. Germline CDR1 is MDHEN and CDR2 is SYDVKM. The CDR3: CASSFLGYSNQPQHF. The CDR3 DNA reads TGTGCCAGCAGTTTTCTGGGGTATAGCAATCAGCCCCAGCATTTT. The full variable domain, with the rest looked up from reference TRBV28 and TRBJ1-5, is DVKVTQSSRYLVKRTGEKVFLECVQDMDHENMFWYRQDPGLGLRLIYFSYDVKMKEKGDIPEGYSVSREKKERFSLILESASTNQTSMYLCASSFLGYSNQPQHFGDGTRLSIL.

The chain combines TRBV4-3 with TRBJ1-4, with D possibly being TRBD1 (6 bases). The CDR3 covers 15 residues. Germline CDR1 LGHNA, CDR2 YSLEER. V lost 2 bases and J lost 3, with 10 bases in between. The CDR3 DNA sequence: TGCGCCAGCAGCCAATATCAGGGGTCTAATGAAAAACTGTTTTTT. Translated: CASSQYQGSNEKLFF.